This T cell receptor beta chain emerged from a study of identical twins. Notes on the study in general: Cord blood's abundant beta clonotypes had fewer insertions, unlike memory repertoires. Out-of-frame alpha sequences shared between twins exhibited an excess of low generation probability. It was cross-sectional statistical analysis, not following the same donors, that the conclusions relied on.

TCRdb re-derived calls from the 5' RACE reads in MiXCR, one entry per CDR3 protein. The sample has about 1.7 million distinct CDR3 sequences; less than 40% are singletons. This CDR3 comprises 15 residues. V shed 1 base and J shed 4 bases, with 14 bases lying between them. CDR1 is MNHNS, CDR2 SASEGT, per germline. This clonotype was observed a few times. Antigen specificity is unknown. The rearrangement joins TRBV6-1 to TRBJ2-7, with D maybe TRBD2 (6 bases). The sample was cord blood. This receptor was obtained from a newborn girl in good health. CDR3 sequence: CASSEGQGGGYEQYF. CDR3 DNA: TGTGCCAGCAGTGAAGGGCAGGGAGGTGGGTACGAGCAGTACTTC.